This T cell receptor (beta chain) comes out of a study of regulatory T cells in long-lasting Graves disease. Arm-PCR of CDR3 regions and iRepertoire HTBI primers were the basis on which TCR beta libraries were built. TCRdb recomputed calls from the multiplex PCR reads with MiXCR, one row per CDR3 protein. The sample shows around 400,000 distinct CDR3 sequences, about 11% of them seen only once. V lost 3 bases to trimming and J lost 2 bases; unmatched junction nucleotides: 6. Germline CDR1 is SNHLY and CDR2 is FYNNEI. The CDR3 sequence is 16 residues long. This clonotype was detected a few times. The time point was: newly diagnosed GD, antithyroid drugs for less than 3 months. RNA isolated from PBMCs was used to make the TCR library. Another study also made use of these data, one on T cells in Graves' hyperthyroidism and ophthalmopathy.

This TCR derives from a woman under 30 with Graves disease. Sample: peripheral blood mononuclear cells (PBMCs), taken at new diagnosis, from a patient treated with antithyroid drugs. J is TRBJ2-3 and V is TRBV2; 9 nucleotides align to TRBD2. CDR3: CASSEGSGGSTDTQYF. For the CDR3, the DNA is TGTGCCAGCAGTGAGGGTAGCGGGGGCTCCACAGATACGCAGTATTTT.